What follows are 7 T cell receptor beta chains derived from one specimen sequenced in a study of glioma-infiltrating T cells after dendritic cell vaccination. The assay was immunoSEQ multiplex PCR, and TCRdb's table has in-frame clones only and misses some. Of about 64,000 clones listed, about 89% were seen once; the top ten hold more than 9%. This sample's time point: after dendritic cell vaccination, including at tumor progression/relapse. The starting material was blood, obtained after dendritic cell vaccination. Receptors were obtained from a human donor with glioblastoma.

The gene calls are TRBV11-2 and TRBJ2-1, with D possibly TRBD2 on 5 matching bases. Trimming left V 5 bases short and J 7 bases short, with 15 bases between. This CDR3 is built from 14 residues. Germline V lookup: CDR1 SGHAT, CDR2 FQNNGV. CDR3 amino acids: CASSPGPAVNEQFF. CDR3 nucleotide sequence: TGTGCCAGCAGCCCCGGCCCAGCGGTTAATGAGCAGTTCTTC. Combining the CDR3 with reference TRBV11-2 and TRBJ2-1 gives the whole variable domain EAGVAQSPRYKIIEKRQSVAFWCNPISGHATLYWYQQILGQGPKLLIQFQNNGVVDDSQLPKDRFSAERLKGVDSTLKIQPAKLEDSAVYLCASSPGPAVNEQFFGPGTRLTVL.

The chain has TRBV18 and TRBJ1-1; tentative D call: TRBD1 (5 bases). V lost 0 bases, J lost 1 base, and 12 bases lay in between. CDR1 is KGHSH and CDR2 is LQKENI in the germline V gene. The CDR3 runs 16 residues. The CDR3 DNA is TGTGCCAGCTCACCACCGACAGCACGACAGAACACTGAAGCTTTCTTT. The encoded protein is CASSPPTARQNTEAFF.

In its sample, this clone was seen once. The chain employs TRBV19 and TRBJ2-7; no firm D call. From germline, CDR1 is LNHDA and CDR2 SQIVND (reference sequence). The CDR3 is 14 amino acids. V gave up 3 bases and J gave up 2 bases, with 11 bases separating them. The CDR3 coding sequence is TGTGCCAGTAGTATGGAGAACGGCCCCTACGAGCAGTACTTC. It codes for CASSMENGPYEQYF.

The chain carries TRBV5-1 and TRBJ2-3, with a possible D match to TRBD1 (6 bases). This CDR3 spans 15 amino acids. Trimming took off 4 bases at V and 2 bases at J, with 14 bases between the two ends. CDR1 and CDR2 (germline): SGHRS, YFSETQ. This chain's CDR3 is CASSAPTGFTDTQYF. The CDR3 region has the DNA TGCGCCAGCAGCGCACCGACAGGTTTCACAGATACGCAGTATTTT.

V is TRBV7-3 and J is TRBJ2-5, with D perhaps matching TRBD2 (5 bases). The DNA end is a closer match to TRBJ2-7, so the J assignment may be wrong. This CDR3 has 15 amino acids. The germline V gene encodes CDR1 SGHTA and CDR2 FQGTGA. CDR3: CASSLEGYSSYEQYF. CDR3 sequence (DNA): TGTGCCAGCAGCTTAGAGGGCTATAGCTCCTACGAGCAGTACTTC.

The chain uses TRBV6-5 and TRBJ1-5, with 11 bases aligning to TRBD1. The CDR3 has 13 residues. J was trimmed by 7 bases and V by 5 bases; bases with no gene match: 1. Germline assignment: CDR1 MNHEY and CDR2 SVGAGI. The CDR3 coding sequence is TGTGCCAGCAGTGGGGACAGGGGGCAGCCCCAGCATTTT. Its protein product is CASSGDRGQPQHF.

The chain recombines TRBV7-2 with TRBJ2-4; D is ambiguous. Germline V gives CDR1 SGHTA, CDR2 FQGNSA. Trimming pared 5 bases from V and 0 bases from J, leaving 11 bases between. The CDR3 is 15 residues long. Here the CDR3 DNA reads TGTGCCAGCAGCGCCAATCGTAGAGCCAAAAACATTCAGTACTTC. Protein product: CASSANRRAKNIQYF.